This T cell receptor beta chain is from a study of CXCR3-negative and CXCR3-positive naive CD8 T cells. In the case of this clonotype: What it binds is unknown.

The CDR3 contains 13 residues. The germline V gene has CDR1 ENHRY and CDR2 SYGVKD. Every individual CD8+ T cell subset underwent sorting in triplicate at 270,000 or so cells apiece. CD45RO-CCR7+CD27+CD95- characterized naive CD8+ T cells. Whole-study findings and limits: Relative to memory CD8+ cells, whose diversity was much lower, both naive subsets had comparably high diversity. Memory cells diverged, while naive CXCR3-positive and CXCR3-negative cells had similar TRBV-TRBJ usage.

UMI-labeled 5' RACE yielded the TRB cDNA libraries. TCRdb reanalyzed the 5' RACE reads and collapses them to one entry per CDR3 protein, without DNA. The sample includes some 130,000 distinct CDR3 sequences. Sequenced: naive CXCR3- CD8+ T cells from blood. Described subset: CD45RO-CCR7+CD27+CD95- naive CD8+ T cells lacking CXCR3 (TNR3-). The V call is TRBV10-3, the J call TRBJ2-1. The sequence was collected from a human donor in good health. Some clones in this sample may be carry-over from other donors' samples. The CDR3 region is CAISESLVNEHFF.